This TCR beta chain was sequenced during a study of shared clonotypes between healthy human individuals. The V end was cut by 1 base, the J end by 0 bases, with 12 bases between. There are 16 residues in the CDR3. Germline V lookup: CDR1 SEHNR, CDR2 FQNEAQ (reference sequence). The method was immunoSEQ multiplex PCR; TCRdb's version includes in-frame clones alone and lacks a portion of them. The sample records 110,000 or so clones, approximately 70% being singletons. The clonotype comes from a woman under 40 in good health. This chain links TRBV7-9 with TRBJ1-1; D is ambiguous. Specimen: memory CD8+ T cells sorted from blood. Noted subset: CD45RO+ cells pooled with CCR7-negative TemRA cells. The CDR3 coding sequence is TGTGCCAGCAGCTTAGATCCTCGAGTCATGAACACTGAAGCTTTCTTT. Protein: CASSLDPRVMNTEAFF.